This paragraph covers one T cell receptor beta chain sequence. Its antigen remains unidentified. These data are taken from a study of CD8+CD57+ T cells in acquired aplastic anemia. Study details: 3.2 ug was the average amount of DNA from sorted CD4+ and CD8+ cells. General study points: Patients and controls had CD8+ Simpson's diversity values that were not significantly distinct. It was found that almost 30 CD8+ CDR3 sequences were shared between patients and controls.

Template material for TCR beta VDJ and CDR3 profiling consisted of genomic DNA. TCRdb independently ran MiXCR on the reads; one entry per CDR3 protein. The sample carries approximately 200,000 distinct CDR3 sequences, 64% recorded once. The specimen sequenced was sorted CD4+, CD8+, or CD8+CD57+ T cells (not recorded which) from PBMCs. The clonotype comes from a human donor with severe aplastic anemia or a healthy control (not recorded which).

CDR3 loop: CSARTSGNFGELFF. For the CDR3, the DNA is TGCAGTGCTAGGACTAGCGGGAATTTCGGGGAGCTGTTTTTT. The rearrangement links TRBV20-1 to TRBJ2-2, with TRBD2 matching 11 bases. Germline loops: CDR1 DFQATT, CDR2 SNEGSKA (reference sequence). CDR3 length equals 14 residues. The V segment lost 3 bases and the J segment 7 bases; nucleotides outside the gene matches: 4.